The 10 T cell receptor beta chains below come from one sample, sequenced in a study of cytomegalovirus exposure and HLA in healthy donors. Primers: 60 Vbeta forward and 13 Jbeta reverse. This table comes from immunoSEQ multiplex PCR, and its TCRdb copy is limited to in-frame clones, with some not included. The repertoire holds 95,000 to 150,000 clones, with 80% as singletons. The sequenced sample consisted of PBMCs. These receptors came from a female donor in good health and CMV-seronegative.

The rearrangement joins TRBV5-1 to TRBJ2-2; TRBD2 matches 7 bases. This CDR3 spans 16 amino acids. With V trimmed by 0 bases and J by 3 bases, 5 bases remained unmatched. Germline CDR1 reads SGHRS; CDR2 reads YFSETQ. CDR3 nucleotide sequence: TGCGCCAGCAGCTTGGCACCGGGGGGAGACACCGGGGAGCTGTTTTTT. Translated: CASSLAPGGDTGELFF.

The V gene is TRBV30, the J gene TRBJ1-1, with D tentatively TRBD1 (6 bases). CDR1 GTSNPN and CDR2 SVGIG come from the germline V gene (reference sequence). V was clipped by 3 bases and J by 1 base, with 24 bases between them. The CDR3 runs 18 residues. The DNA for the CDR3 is TGTGCCTGGAGCATACGGGGCCTCCCCGGGGGGGCGAACACTGAAGCTTTCTTT. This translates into CAWSIRGLPGGANTEAFF. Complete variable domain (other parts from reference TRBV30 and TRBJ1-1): SQTIHQWPATLVQPVGSPLSLECTVEGTSNPNLYWYRQAAGRGLQLLFYSVGIGQISSEVPQNLSASRPQDRQFILSSKKLLLSDSGFYLCAWSIRGLPGGANTEAFFGQGTRLTVV.

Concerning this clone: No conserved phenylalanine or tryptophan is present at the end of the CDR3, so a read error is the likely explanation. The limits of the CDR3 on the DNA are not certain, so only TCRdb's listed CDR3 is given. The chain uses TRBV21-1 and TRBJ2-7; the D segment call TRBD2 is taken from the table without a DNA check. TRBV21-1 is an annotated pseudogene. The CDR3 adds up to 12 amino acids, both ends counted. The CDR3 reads CASSRTNYEQYS.

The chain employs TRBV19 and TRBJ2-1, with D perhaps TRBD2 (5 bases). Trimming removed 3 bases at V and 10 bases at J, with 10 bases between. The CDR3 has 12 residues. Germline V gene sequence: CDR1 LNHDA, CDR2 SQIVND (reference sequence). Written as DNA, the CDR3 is TGTGCCAGTAGTATCGCGGGTGGAGAGCAGTTCTTC. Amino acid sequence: CASSIAGGEQFF.

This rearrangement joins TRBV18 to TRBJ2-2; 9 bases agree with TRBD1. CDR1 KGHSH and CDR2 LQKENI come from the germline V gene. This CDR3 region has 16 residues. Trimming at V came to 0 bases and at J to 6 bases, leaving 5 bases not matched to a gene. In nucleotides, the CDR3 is TGTGCCAGCTCACCACCCGGGACAGGGTTGTCCGGGGAGCTGTTTTTT. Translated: CASSPPGTGLSGELFF.

DNA of the CDR3: TGTGCCAGCAACCTAGACCAGGGGGCAGACTATGGCTACACCTTC. Translation gives CASNLDQGADYGYTF. The chain couples TRBV5-4 to TRBJ1-2; 8 positions match TRBD1. This CDR3 has 15 amino acids. Germline lookup yields CDR1 SGHNT and CDR2 YYREEE (reference sequence). The J segment lost 3 bases and the V segment lost 6 bases, leaving 10 bases of the junction unmatched.

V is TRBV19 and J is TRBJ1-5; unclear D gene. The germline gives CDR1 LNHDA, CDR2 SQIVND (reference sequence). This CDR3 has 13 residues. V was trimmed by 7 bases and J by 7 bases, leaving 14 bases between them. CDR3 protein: CASNTPPGQPQHF. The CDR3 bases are TGTGCCAGTAATACACCACCGGGGCAGCCCCAGCATTTT.

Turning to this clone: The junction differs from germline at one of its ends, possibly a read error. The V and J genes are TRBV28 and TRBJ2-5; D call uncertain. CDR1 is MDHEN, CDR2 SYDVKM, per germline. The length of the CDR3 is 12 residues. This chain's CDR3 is CASSLKSSPGDF. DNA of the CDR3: TGTGCCAGCAGTTTAAAGAGCTCCCCTGGAGACTTC. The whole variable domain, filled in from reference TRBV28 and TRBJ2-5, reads DVKVTQSSRYLVKRTGEKVFLECVQDMDHENMFWYRQDPGLGLRLIYFSYDVKMKEKGDIPEGYSVSREKKERFSLILESASTNQTSMYLCASSLKSSPGDFGPGTRLLVL.

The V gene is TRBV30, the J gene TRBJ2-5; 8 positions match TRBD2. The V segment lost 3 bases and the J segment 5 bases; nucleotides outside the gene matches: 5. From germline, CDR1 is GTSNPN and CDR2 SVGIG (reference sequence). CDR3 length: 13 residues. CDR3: CAWSSGGGETQYF. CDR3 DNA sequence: TGTGCCTGGAGCAGCGGGGGCGGCGAGACCCAGTACTTC.

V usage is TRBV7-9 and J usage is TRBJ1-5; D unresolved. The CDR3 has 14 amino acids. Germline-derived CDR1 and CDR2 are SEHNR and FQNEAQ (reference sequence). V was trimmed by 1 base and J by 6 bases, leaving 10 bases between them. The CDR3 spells CASSLGGGSQPQHF. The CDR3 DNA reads TGTGCCAGCAGCTTAGGAGGAGGGAGTCAGCCCCAGCATTTT.